The rows below give T cell receptor beta chains drawn from one sample of a study of prognosis after radiotherapy for stage I lung cancer. Each CDR3 protein is one row after TCRdb ran MiXCR on the multiplex PCR reads. The sample lists roughly 29,000 distinct CDR3 sequences, about a third occurring once. The sequences come from PBMCs, collected before or after stereotactic body radiation therapy (not recorded which). The receptors were gathered from a donor aged 50 or older with non-small cell lung cancer. Both conserved end residues are part of each CDR3. A D gene is named only where the DNA matches it firmly. A row's size may be missing; if present it is once, few, many or a size class.

cdr3_aa: CASSSRVVAGNTIYF; cdr3_nt: TGTGCCAGCAGCTCCAGAGTGGTGGCCGGAAACACCATATATTTT; d_call: .; clone_size: many; j_call: TRBJ1-3; v_call: TRBV7-9; cdr3_length: 15
cdr3_aa: CAISKSTGVGKQYF; cdr3_nt: TGTGCCATCAGTAAGTCGACGGGCGTTGGCAAGCAGTATTTT; d_call: .; clone_size: many; j_call: TRBJ2-3; v_call: TRBV10-3; cdr3_length: 14
cdr3_aa: CSARDPPLFEQFF; cdr3_nt: TGCAGTGCTAGAGATCCCCCCCTCTTTGAGCAGTTCTTC; d_call: .; clone_size: .; j_call: TRBJ2-1; v_call: TRBV20-1; cdr3_length: 13
cdr3_aa: CACRGAFNQPQHF; cdr3_nt: TGTGCCTGCCGGGGGGCGTTCAATCAGCCCCAGCATTTT; d_call: .; clone_size: many; j_call: TRBJ1-5; v_call: TRBV30; cdr3_length: 13
cdr3_aa: CASSDGTASTDTQYF; cdr3_nt: TGTGCCAGCAGCGACGGGACAGCTAGCACAGATACGCAGTATTTT; d_call: TRBD1; clone_size: medium-sized; j_call: TRBJ2-3; v_call: TRBV6-1; cdr3_length: 15
cdr3_aa: CASSLLGDSPLHF; cdr3_nt: TGTGCCAGCAGCTTGCTAGGAGATTCACCCCTCCACTTT; d_call: .; clone_size: many; j_call: TRBJ1-6; v_call: TRBV5-6; cdr3_length: 13
cdr3_aa: CAISGQGFNYEQYF; cdr3_nt: TGTGCCATCAGCGGACAGGGCTTCAACTACGAGCAGTACTTC; d_call: TRBD1; clone_size: many; j_call: TRBJ2-7; v_call: TRBV10-3; cdr3_length: 14
cdr3_aa: CASSLLLTGNDSHLHF; cdr3_nt: TGCGCCAGCAGCTTGCTCCTGACAGGGAATGATTCACACCTCCACTTT; d_call: TRBD1; clone_size: .; j_call: TRBJ1-6; v_call: TRBV5-1; cdr3_length: 16
cdr3_aa: CASSVQAGVESYEQFF; cdr3_nt: TGTGCCAGCAGCGTTCAAGCGGGAGTTGAGAGCTATGAGCAGTTCTTC; d_call: TRBD2; clone_size: many; j_call: TRBJ2-1; v_call: TRBV9; cdr3_length: 16
cdr3_aa: CSVEASVNTEAFF; cdr3_nt: TGCAGCGTTGAAGCGTCGGTGAACACTGAAGCTTTCTTT; d_call: .; clone_size: many; j_call: TRBJ1-1; v_call: TRBV29-1; cdr3_length: 13
cdr3_aa: CASNLGLADLRRGELFF; cdr3_nt: TGTGCCAGCAACTTAGGACTAGCAGATCTACGGCGCGGGGAGCTGTTTTTT; d_call: TRBD2; clone_size: .; j_call: TRBJ2-2; v_call: TRBV7-8; cdr3_length: 17
cdr3_aa: CASSSGLPDTQYF; cdr3_nt: TGTGCCAGCAGTTCGGGACTTCCAGATACGCAGTATTTT; d_call: .; clone_size: medium-sized; j_call: TRBJ2-3; v_call: TRBV12-3/TRBV12-4; cdr3_length: 13
cdr3_aa: CSATGTVTTEAFF; cdr3_nt: TGCAGCGCAACCGGGACAGTAACGACTGAAGCTTTCTTT; d_call: TRBD1; clone_size: many; j_call: TRBJ1-1; v_call: TRBV29-1; cdr3_length: 13
cdr3_aa: CSAHRGGDRDTQYF; cdr3_nt: TGCAGTGCTCACAGGGGCGGAGATCGAGATACGCAGTATTTT; d_call: TRBD1; clone_size: .; j_call: TRBJ2-3; v_call: TRBV20-1; cdr3_length: 14
cdr3_aa: CSAAGERYYEQYF; cdr3_nt: TGCAGTGCTGCTGGGGAGCGGTACTACGAGCAGTACTTC; d_call: .; clone_size: many; j_call: TRBJ2-7; v_call: TRBV20-1; cdr3_length: 13
cdr3_aa: CASSSDRVRPEAFF; cdr3_nt: TGTGCCAGCAGTTCGGACAGGGTTAGGCCTGAAGCTTTCTTT; d_call: TRBD1; clone_size: many; j_call: TRBJ1-1; v_call: TRBV27; cdr3_length: 14
cdr3_aa: CSVVGHFYEQYF; cdr3_nt: TGCAGCGTTGTCGGACACTTCTACGAGCAGTACTTC; d_call: .; clone_size: many; j_call: TRBJ2-7; v_call: TRBV29-1; cdr3_length: 12
cdr3_aa: CASSDPDSQGNEQFF; cdr3_nt: TGCGCCAGCAGTGATCCTGACAGCCAAGGCAATGAGCAGTTCTTC; d_call: .; clone_size: .; j_call: TRBJ2-1; v_call: TRBV10-1; cdr3_length: 15
cdr3_aa: CASTTGQGSVTGELFF; cdr3_nt: TGTGCCAGTACCACGGGACAGGGGTCGGTCACCGGGGAGCTGTTTTTT; d_call: TRBD1; clone_size: many; j_call: TRBJ2-2; v_call: TRBV19; cdr3_length: 16
cdr3_aa: CASRPGQGRDEQFF; cdr3_nt: TGCGCCAGCAGACCGGGACAGGGAAGAGATGAGCAGTTCTTC; d_call: TRBD1; clone_size: many; j_call: TRBJ2-1; v_call: TRBV5-1; cdr3_length: 14
cdr3_aa: CSSSIGPSEAYEQCF; cdr3_nt: TGTTCCAGTAGTATCGGGCCCTCAGAAGCCTACGAGCAGTGCTTC; d_call: .; clone_size: .; j_call: TRBJ2-7; v_call: TRBV19; cdr3_length: 15
cdr3_aa: CASSEALRDRETGYTF; cdr3_nt: TGTGCCAGCAGTGAAGCGCTTCGGGACAGGGAAACGGGCTACACCTTC; d_call: TRBD1; clone_size: many; j_call: TRBJ1-2; v_call: TRBV2; cdr3_length: 16
cdr3_aa: CSASPIVGGPYSNQPQHF; cdr3_nt: TGCAGTGCTAGCCCGATTGTGGGGGGCCCATATAGCAATCAGCCCCAGCATTTT; d_call: .; clone_size: many; j_call: TRBJ1-5; v_call: TRBV20-1; cdr3_length: 18
cdr3_aa: CASSPPGQGSGQETQYF; cdr3_nt: TGTGCCAGCAGCCCGCCGGGACAGGGATCGGGTCAAGAGACCCAGTACTTC; d_call: TRBD1; clone_size: many; j_call: TRBJ2-5; v_call: TRBV11-2; cdr3_length: 17
cdr3_aa: CASSRTGRPIQYF; cdr3_nt: TGTGCCAGCAGTCGGACAGGGAGGCCCATTCAGTACTTC; d_call: TRBD1; clone_size: medium-sized; j_call: TRBJ2-4; v_call: TRBV3-1; cdr3_length: 13
cdr3_aa: CASSPGLAGAPETQYF; cdr3_nt: TGTGCCAGCAGCCCGGGGCTAGCGGGAGCCCCAGAGACCCAGTACTTC; d_call: TRBD2; clone_size: .; j_call: TRBJ2-5; v_call: TRBV11-2; cdr3_length: 16
cdr3_aa: CASTPTGGPNQHQHF; cdr3_nt: TGTGCCAGCACCCCAACCGGGGGCCCAAATCAGCACCAGCATTTT; d_call: .; clone_size: .; j_call: TRBJ1-5; v_call: TRBV28; cdr3_length: 15
cdr3_aa: CASSRGPGNQPHHF; cdr3_nt: TGCGCCAGCAGCAGGGGGCCGGGCAATCAGCCCCATCATTTT; d_call: TRBD1; clone_size: .; j_call: TRBJ1-5; v_call: TRBV5-1; cdr3_length: 14
cdr3_aa: CSAKGATNLGYGYTF; cdr3_nt: TGCAGTGCAAAGGGAGCTACGAACTTGGGATATGGCTACACCTTC; d_call: .; clone_size: many; j_call: TRBJ1-2; v_call: TRBV20-1; cdr3_length: 15
cdr3_aa: CASSQGDLPGQLSF; cdr3_nt: TGTGCCAGCAGCCAAGGTGACCTCCCGGGACAGCTTTCCTTC; d_call: TRBD1; clone_size: many; j_call: TRBJ2-7; v_call: TRBV14; cdr3_length: 14
cdr3_aa: CASSYSPPFDEAFF; cdr3_nt: TGTGCCAGCAGTTACTCCCCCCCCTTCGATGAAGCTTTCTTT; d_call: .; clone_size: .; j_call: TRBJ1-1; v_call: TRBV6-8; cdr3_length: 14
cdr3_aa: CASRTKGQGKFF; cdr3_nt: TGTGCCAGTAGAACAAAGGGACAGGGAAAGTTCTTC; d_call: TRBD1; clone_size: many; j_call: TRBJ2-1; v_call: TRBV19; cdr3_length: 12
cdr3_aa: CASSELAGSYNEQFF; cdr3_nt: TGTGCCAGCAGTGAACTAGCGGGCTCCTACAATGAGCAGTTCTTC; d_call: TRBD2; clone_size: many; j_call: TRBJ2-1; v_call: TRBV2; cdr3_length: 15
cdr3_aa: CASSPNLLEQGIQETQYF; cdr3_nt: TGTGCCAGCAGCCCAAACCTCCTTGAACAGGGTATCCAAGAGACCCAGTACTTC; d_call: .; clone_size: .; j_call: TRBJ2-5; v_call: TRBV6-7; cdr3_length: 18
cdr3_aa: CASSSGTASNEQFF; cdr3_nt: TGTGCCAGCAGTTCCGGGACCGCAAGCAATGAGCAGTTCTTC; d_call: .; clone_size: .; j_call: TRBJ2-1; v_call: TRBV7-7; cdr3_length: 14
cdr3_aa: CSVLSGSTDTQYF; cdr3_nt: TGCAGCGTACTTAGCGGGAGCACAGATACGCAGTATTTT; d_call: TRBD2; clone_size: few; j_call: TRBJ2-3; v_call: TRBV29-1; cdr3_length: 13
cdr3_aa: CASSPVLLTYEQYF; cdr3_nt: TGTGCCAGCAGTCCAGTACTACTGACCTACGAGCAGTACTTC; d_call: .; clone_size: once; j_call: TRBJ2-7; v_call: TRBV27; cdr3_length: 14
cdr3_aa: CASILTGGNGELFF; cdr3_nt: TGTGCCAGCATCCTGACAGGGGGCAACGGGGAGCTGTTTTTT; d_call: TRBD1; clone_size: many; j_call: TRBJ2-2; v_call: TRBV6-1; cdr3_length: 14
cdr3_aa: CASSSQFETQYF; cdr3_nt: TGTGCCAGCAGCTCCCAATTTGAGACCCAGTACTTC; d_call: .; clone_size: many; j_call: TRBJ2-5; v_call: TRBV7-9; cdr3_length: 12
cdr3_aa: CASSVGDTEAFF; cdr3_nt: TGTGCCAGCAGCGTAGGGGACACTGAAGCTTTCTTT; d_call: .; clone_size: many; j_call: TRBJ1-1; v_call: TRBV9; cdr3_length: 12
cdr3_aa: CASSLRQGSNEQYF; cdr3_nt: TGTGCCAGCAGCCTACGACAGGGGAGCAACGAGCAGTACTTC; d_call: TRBD1; clone_size: many; j_call: TRBJ2-7; v_call: TRBV3-1; cdr3_length: 14
cdr3_aa: CASSYSGTSGMGQYF; cdr3_nt: TGTGCCAGCAGTTACTCCGGGACTAGCGGGATGGGGCAGTACTTC; d_call: TRBD2; clone_size: many; j_call: TRBJ2-7; v_call: TRBV6-5; cdr3_length: 15
cdr3_aa: CATAQGGGAGNTIYF; cdr3_nt: TGTGCCACCGCCCAGGGTGGAGGTGCTGGAAACACCATATATTTT; d_call: .; clone_size: .; j_call: TRBJ1-3; v_call: TRBV15; cdr3_length: 15
cdr3_aa: CASSMDFSYEQYF; cdr3_nt: TGTGCCAGTAGTATGGACTTCTCCTACGAGCAGTACTTC; d_call: .; clone_size: many; j_call: TRBJ2-7; v_call: TRBV19; cdr3_length: 13
cdr3_aa: CASSGPGTRSYNEQFF; cdr3_nt: TGTGCCAGCAGTGGACCCGGGACTCGCTCCTACAATGAGCAGTTCTTC; d_call: .; clone_size: medium-sized; j_call: TRBJ2-1; v_call: TRBV27; cdr3_length: 16